The 27 T cell receptor beta chains presented below share a single source sample, sequenced in a study of tumor-infiltrating lymphocytes in localized non-small cell lung cancer. Clones were read by immunoSEQ multiplex PCR, and TCRdb kept only the in-frame ones, dropping some. Altogether about 16,000 clones are present, just under 80% being singletons, with the ten largest covering just under 5%. The sequenced material came from lung tumor tissue. Every receptor here comes from a human donor with non-small cell lung cancer.

This rearrangement joins TRBV18 to TRBJ1-4, with TRBD1 identical over 9 bases. J lost 9 bases, V lost 6 bases, and 14 bases had no gene match. The germline CDR1 and CDR2 sequences are KGHSH and LQKENI. The CDR3 has 16 residues. CDR3 nucleotide sequence: TGTGCCAGCTCGGCACCCCGGGACAGGGTCCCAAAAAAACTGTTTTTT. It encodes CASSAPRDRVPKKLFF.

The chain recombines TRBV10-1 with TRBJ1-5; D uncertain. Germline CDR1 is WNHNN and CDR2 is SYGVQD (reference sequence). This CDR3 spans 13 amino acids. V was clipped by 4 bases and J by 7 bases, with 11 bases between them. The CDR3 reads CASSATDGQPQHF. The CDR3, as DNA: TGCGCCAGCAGTGCCACCGACGGGCAGCCCCAGCATTTT.

A remark on this clone: An end of the junction differs from the germline gene, which may be a read error. This rearrangement joins TRBV7-7 to TRBJ2-5, with a tentative D call TRBD1 (6 bases). The CDR3 loop spans 14 amino acids. The germline V gene encodes CDR1 SSHAT and CDR2 FNYEAQ (reference sequence). Here the CDR3 DNA reads TGTGCTAGCAGCTTAGGGCAGGGGCCGGAGACCCAGTACTTC. Protein: CASSLGQGPETQYF. Looking up the rest from reference TRBV7-7 and TRBJ2-5 gives the full variable domain: GAGVSQSPRYKVTKRGQDVTLRCDPISSHATLYWYQQALGQGPEFLTYFNYEAQPDKSGLPSDRFSAERPEGSISTLTIQRTEQRDSAMYRCASSLGQGPETQYFGPGTRLLVL.

The chain couples TRBV11-2 to TRBJ1-5; no definite D call. V was clipped by 0 bases and J by 0 bases, with 0 bases between them. Germline V CDR1 and CDR2: SGHAT, FQNNGV. This CDR3 spans 13 amino acids. The DNA for the CDR3 is TGTGCCAGCAGCTTAGATAGCAATCAGCCCCAGCATTTT. Translated: CASSLDSNQPQHF. Drawing the rest from reference TRBV11-2 and TRBJ1-5, the complete variable domain is EAGVAQSPRYKIIEKRQSVAFWCNPISGHATLYWYQQILGQGPKLLIQFQNNGVVDDSQLPKDRFSAERLKGVDSTLKIQPAKLEDSAVYLCASSLDSNQPQHFGDGTRLSIL.

The chain couples TRBV18 to TRBJ2-6, with 8 positions matching TRBD1. The CDR3 runs to 16 residues. The V gene end was trimmed by 5 bases and the J gene end by 4 bases; junction bases not matched to a gene: 7. CDR1 and CDR2 from the germline V gene are KGHSH and LQKENI. For the CDR3, the DNA is TGTGCCAGCTCATCTTTCCAGGGGGCGGGGGCCAACGTCCTGACTTTC. Amino acids: CASSSFQGAGANVLTF.

J is TRBJ1-5 and V is TRBV21-1. TRBV21-1 is a pseudogene segment. The CDR3 length is 16 residues. The CDR3: CASVDSRGRINQPQHF. The DNA of the CDR3 is TGTGCCAGCGTCGACAGTAGGGGACGGATCAATCAGCCCCAGCATTTT.

The CDR3 region has the DNA TGTGCCAGCAGCTTTGACACAGATACGCAGTATTTT. Protein product: CASSFDTDTQYF. J is TRBJ2-3 and V is TRBV7-2; unclear D gene. CDR1 is SGHTA and CDR2 is FQGNSA in the germline V gene. The V end was cut by 3 bases, the J end by 2 bases, with 3 bases between. CDR3 size: 12 residues.

This chain connects TRBV20-1 to TRBJ1-2, with 7 nucleotides matching TRBD1. Germline CDR1 is DFQATT and CDR2 is SNEGSKA (reference sequence). CDR3 length equals 11 residues. With 4 bases clipped from V and 11 bases from J, the junction kept 7 bases outside the gene matches. This CDR3 is CSAIDRESYTF. In DNA, the CDR3 is TGCAGTGCTATCGACAGGGAGAGTTACACCTTC.

This chain uses TRBV9 with TRBJ2-5; possible D gene TRBD1, 5 bases. Germline V gene sequence: CDR1 SGDLS, CDR2 YYNGEE. This CDR3 has 15 residues. Deletions cut 0 bases from V and 1 base from J, with 10 bases between. The CDR3 region is CASSVAPGPQETQYF. In nucleotides, the CDR3 is TGTGCCAGCAGCGTAGCCCCAGGGCCCCAAGAGACCCAGTACTTC. The whole variable domain, remainder taken from reference TRBV9 and TRBJ2-5, is DSGVTQTPKHLITATGQRVTLRCSPRSGDLSVYWYQQSLDQGLQFLIQYYNGEERAKGNILERFSAQQFPDLHSELNLSSLELGDSALYFCASSVAPGPQETQYFGPGTRLLVL.

The chain couples TRBV6-5 to TRBJ1-2; TRBD1 matches 10 bases. CDR3 size: 14 residues. CDR1 is MNHEY and CDR2 is SVGAGI in the germline V gene. V dropped 6 bases and J dropped 4; count of bases not matched to a gene: 5. The CDR3: CASRTGGSSYGYTF. As DNA, the CDR3 is TGTGCCAGCAGGACAGGGGGCTCTAGCTATGGCTACACCTTC.

This sequence joins TRBV19 and TRBJ1-6; 7 bases are shared with TRBD1. Germline CDR1 is LNHDA and CDR2 is SQIVND (reference sequence). Trimming at V came to 4 bases and at J to 10 bases, leaving 4 bases not matched to a gene. The CDR3 contains 13 residues. CDR3 sequence reads: CASSNRGSSPLHF. The CDR3 bases are TGTGCCAGTAGTAACAGGGGTAGCTCACCCCTCCACTTT.

The chain has TRBV19 and TRBJ1-1; perhaps TRBD1 as D (6 bases). The CDR3 has 14 residues. Trimming stripped 3 bases from V and 4 bases from J, with 12 bases between. Germline lookup yields CDR1 LNHDA and CDR2 SQIVND (reference sequence). CDR3 DNA: TGTGCCAGTAGTATTGGCAGGGGAGCCACTGAAGCTTTCTTT. Residues: CASSIGRGATEAFF.

The chain links TRBV7-2 to TRBJ2-7; 10 positions agree with TRBD2. The CDR3 spans 17 residues. CDR1 SGHTA and CDR2 FQGNSA come from the germline V gene. V shed 1 base and J 4 bases; nucleotides not matched to a gene: 10. The CDR3 nucleotides read TGTGCCAGCAGCTTAGTGGCTAGCGGGGGATTGTTATACGAGCAGTACTTC. Protein: CASSLVASGGLLYEQYF.

The chain links TRBV5-4 to TRBJ2-1; D is unclear. CDR3 length: 12 residues. The V end was cut by 2 bases, the J end by 3 bases, with 3 bases between. The germline gives CDR1 SGHNT, CDR2 YYREEE (reference sequence). The CDR3 bases are TGTGCCAGCAGCTTCGGCTACAATGAGCAGTTCTTC. Its protein product is CASSFGYNEQFF.

This clone was detected only once. V is TRBV7-9 and J is TRBJ2-5; D perhaps matches TRBD1 (6 bases). V was pared by 8 bases and J by 4 bases, with 20 bases between. Looked up from germline, CDR1 is SEHNR and CDR2 is FQNEAQ (reference sequence). The CDR3 totals 15 residues. The CDR3 DNA sequence: TGTGCCAGCGGCCTGGGGGCTAGAGGGGGAGAGACCCAGTACTTC. This sequence encodes CASGLGARGGETQYF.

The chain combines TRBV7-2 with TRBJ1-1, with 7 positions matching TRBD1. The germline CDR1 and CDR2 sequences are SGHTA and FQGNSA. The CDR3 runs to 15 residues. Trimming took 4 bases from V and 1 from J; bases not matched to a gene: 6. The CDR3 bases are TGTGCCAGCAGCTCAACAGGGGTACCGAACACTGAAGCTTTCTTT. Translation: CASSSTGVPNTEAFF. Supplemented by reference TRBV7-2 and TRBJ1-1, the full variable domain reads GAGVSQSPSNKVTEKGKDVELRCDPISGHTALYWYRQSLGQGLEFLIYFQGNSAPDKSGLPSDRFSAERTGGSVSTLTIQRTQQEDSAVYLCASSSTGVPNTEAFFGQGTRLTVV.

V and J are TRBV11-3 and TRBJ2-7; D perhaps matches TRBD2 (5 bases). Trimming removed 5 bases at V and 2 bases at J, with 13 bases between. The CDR3 consists of 14 residues. Germline CDR1 SGHNT, CDR2 YENEEA. Here the CDR3 DNA reads TGTGCCAGCAGCCGAATTCCGGGAACCTACGAGCAGTACTTC. This gives the protein CASSRIPGTYEQYF.

V gene TRBV6-1 combines with J gene TRBJ2-1, with 11 bases identical to TRBD2. This CDR3 spans 15 amino acids. Unmatched junction bases numbered 5, after V lost 2 bases and J lost 8 bases. Germline V gene lookup returns CDR1 MNHNS and CDR2 SASEGT. Here the CDR3 reads CASSELAGGPDEQFF. The CDR3 region has the DNA TGTGCCAGCAGTGAACTAGCGGGGGGCCCGGATGAGCAGTTCTTC.

Worth noting for this clone: Other DNA sequences within the sample encode an identical CDR3. The chain recombines TRBV7-6 with TRBJ2-1; tentatively, D is TRBD1 or TRBD2 (6 bases each). This CDR3 has 14 amino acids. Germline CDR1 is SGHVS and CDR2 is FNYEAQ. The germline V and J ends were trimmed by 0 bases and 4 bases, with 7 bases remaining between them. As DNA, the CDR3 is TGTGCCAGCAGCTTAGCAGGGGGGTACAATGAGCAGTTCTTC. Its translation: CASSLAGGYNEQFF.

The V and J genes are TRBV2 and TRBJ1-5; no firm D call. Trimming cost V 0 bases and J 3 bases, with 6 bases left between them. The CDR3 sequence is 14 residues long. The germline V gene has CDR1 SNHLY and CDR2 FYNNEI. The chain's CDR3 is CASSEASSNQPQHF. DNA for the CDR3: TGTGCCAGCAGTGAAGCATCCTCCAATCAGCCCCAGCATTTT.

The chain couples TRBV30 to TRBJ1-3; D gene uncertain. CDR1 and CDR2 from the germline V gene are GTSNPN and SVGIG (reference sequence). This CDR3 region has 12 residues. V was trimmed by 0 bases and J by 7 bases, leaving 7 bases between them. In nucleotides, the CDR3 is TGTGCCTGGAGTGTACTCGGTAACACCATATATTTT. Translating it yields CAWSVLGNTIYF.

The chain joins TRBV7-2 to TRBJ1-1; no firm D call. Per germline, CDR1 SGHTA and CDR2 FQGNSA. The CDR3 is 16 amino acids. Trimming stripped 3 bases from V and 3 bases from J, with 17 bases between. CDR3 region: CASSFHGVVGHTEAFF. The CDR3 region has the DNA TGTGCCAGCAGCTTTCATGGAGTTGTAGGACACACTGAAGCTTTCTTT.

This clone occurred a few times. V and J are TRBV7-2 and TRBJ1-5; D is unresolved. This CDR3 comprises 14 residues. Trimming shortened V by 5 bases and J by 2 bases, and 10 bases separated the two germline ends. The V gene's germline CDR1 is SGHTA and CDR2 FQGNSA. DNA for the CDR3: TGTGCCAGCAGCCAGCTGAGGGGCAATCAGCCCCAGCATTTT. Translated, it gives CASSQLRGNQPQHF.

The V gene is TRBV19, the J gene TRBJ2-2; D gene unclear. CDR3 length: 13 amino acids. The V and J ends lost 5 bases and 8 bases respectively, with 12 bases between them. Per germline, CDR1 LNHDA and CDR2 SQIVND (reference sequence). The CDR3 DNA is TGTGCCAGTAGTTATTTTCTTTGGGGGGAGCTGTTTTTT. Translation: CASSYFLWGELFF.

V and J are TRBV29-1 and TRBJ2-5; D remains ambiguous. CDR1 is SQVTM and CDR2 is ANQGSEA in the germline V gene. The CDR3 consists of 13 residues. Between the trimmed V and J ends, which lost 4 bases and 7 bases, there was a span of 16 bases. This CDR3 reads CSVGETAWGTQYF. As DNA, the CDR3 is TGCAGCGTTGGCGAGACGGCCTGGGGGACCCAGTACTTC. The whole variable domain, remainder taken from reference TRBV29-1 and TRBJ2-5, is SAVISQKPSRDICQRGTSLTIQCQVDSQVTMMFWYRQQPGQSLTLIATANQGSEATYESGFVIDKFPISRPNLTFSTLTVSNMSPEDSSIYLCSVGETAWGTQYFGPGTRLLVL.

This chain links TRBV4-1 with TRBJ1-5; D possibly corresponds to TRBD1 (5 bases). This CDR3 is 16 amino acids long. Trimming removed 0 bases from V and 2 bases from J, with 11 bases in between. The V gene's germline CDR1 is MGHRA and CDR2 YSYEKL. CDR3 DNA: TGCGCCAGCAGCCAAGATTCAGCCAGGGGCAATCAGCCCCAGCATTTT. Translation gives CASSQDSARGNQPQHF.

The chain employs TRBV12-5 and TRBJ2-1; a weak D match, TRBD2 (6 bases). Germline CDR1 LGHNT, CDR2 FRNRAP. Trimming stripped 2 bases from V and 0 bases from J, with 14 bases between. The length of the CDR3 is 17 residues. The CDR3 sequence is CASGLTPDGSSYNEQFF. The DNA for the CDR3 is TGTGCTAGTGGTTTGACCCCGGACGGGAGCTCCTACAATGAGCAGTTCTTC.